The sequence of this TCR beta chain was determined in a study of cytomegalovirus exposure and HLA in healthy donors. Study summary: An earlier analysis found fewer than 120 million unique TCR beta sequences from 150 million to 200 million T cells. Broader study findings: Later on, a genetic analysis was performed. It linked a missense variant in DCLRE1C with V- and J-gene trimming of TCR beta. Sequencing likely produced, as an artifact, a cluster of highly shared sequence variants.

The CDR3 sequence is 17 residues long. The V end lost 4 bases, the J end lost 2 bases, and 18 bases lay between the germline ends. From germline, CDR1 is MNHNS and CDR2 SASEGT. This clone was detected only a few times. The antigen remains unidentified. The PCR contained 60 Vbeta and 13 Jbeta primers. The table came from immunoSEQ multiplex PCR; TCRdb's copy has only in-frame clones and leaves some out. The profile shows roughly 110,000 clones, 65% to 75% of them singletons. The receptor comes from a woman aged 40 to 55 in good health and CMV-seropositive. The chain joins TRBV6-1 to TRBJ1-3; possible D gene TRBD1, 6 bases. The sequenced sample consisted of PBMCs. The CDR3 DNA is TGTGCCAGCAGTGGGACAGCGCCAGGATCTCCTGGAAACACCATATATTTT. Encoded protein: CASSGTAPGSPGNTIYF.